The 23 T cell receptor beta chains given below trace back to one sample, sequenced in a study of cytomegalovirus exposure and HLA in healthy donors. Vbeta (60) and Jbeta (13) primers were used in the PCR. Only in-frame clones appear in the TCRdb table, and some are missing; sequencing was by immunoSEQ multiplex PCR. The sample holds roughly 100,000 clones, about 75% seen once. Sequenced material: PBMCs. The receptors were sampled from a male donor in good health and CMV-seropositive.

This clone was counted between two and nine times. The rearrangement uses TRBV19 and TRBJ1-6; no clear D gene. The CDR3 runs 15 residues. Germline CDR1 is LNHDA and CDR2 is SQIVND (reference sequence). The ends were cut back, 8 bases at V and 0 bases at J, with 11 bases in the middle. CDR3 sequence reads: CASRSLDSYNSPLHF. In nucleotides, the CDR3 is TGTGCCAGTCGGAGCCTTGACTCCTATAATTCACCCCTCCACTTT.

This chain uses TRBV7-6 with TRBJ1-4; D ambiguous. CDR3 length: 15 residues. The V and J ends lost 5 bases and 4 bases respectively, with 14 bases between them. Germline values: CDR1 SGHVS, CDR2 FNYEAQ. The CDR3 bases are TGTGCCAGCAGCCCCCGGACTGTTATTAATGAAAAACTGTTTTTT. Amino acid sequence: CASSPRTVINEKLFF.

This clone turned up a few times. The CDR3 bases are TGTGCCAGCAGTAGAGGACAGATAGCCTACGAGCAGTACTTC. The encoded protein is CASSRGQIAYEQYF. The chain is built from TRBV28 and TRBJ2-7, with D tentatively TRBD1 (6 bases). V lost 5 bases and J lost 2, with 13 bases in between. The CDR3 sequence is 14 residues long. Germline CDR1 MDHEN, CDR2 SYDVKM.

The V gene is TRBV12-5, the J gene TRBJ2-1, with a weak D call TRBD2 (5 bases). The germline V gene has CDR1 LGHNT and CDR2 FRNRAP. Trimming took 1 base from V and 5 from J, leaving 6 bases between them. This CDR3 has 13 residues. Here the CDR3 reads CASGLASHNEQFF. The CDR3 region has the DNA TGTGCTAGTGGTTTGGCTAGCCACAATGAGCAGTTCTTC.

The rearrangement joins TRBV7-2 to TRBJ2-1, with 9 bases lining up with TRBD2. This CDR3 has 15 residues. The junction had 7 bases not matched to a gene; V was cut back by 6 bases and J by 4 bases. Germline values: CDR1 SGHTA, CDR2 FQGNSA. The CDR3 loop reads CASSLLAGAYNEQFF. For the CDR3, the DNA is TGTGCCAGCAGTTTGTTAGCGGGGGCATACAATGAGCAGTTCTTC. The full variable domain, in which reference TRBV7-2 and TRBJ2-1 provide the parts outside the CDR3, is GAGVSQSPSNKVTEKGKDVELRCDPISGHTALYWYRQSLGQGLEFLIYFQGNSAPDKSGLPSDRFSAERTGGSVSTLTIQRTQQEDSAVYLCASSLLAGAYNEQFFGPGTRLTVL.

The chain is built from TRBV15 and TRBJ2-1; possibly TRBD1 for D (5 bases). This CDR3 is 12 amino acids long. V gave up 0 bases and J gave up 10 bases, with 7 bases separating them. Germline CDR1 LNHNV, CDR2 YYDKDF (reference sequence). CDR3 DNA sequence: TGTGCCACCAGCAGAGATCGGACAGAGCAGTTCTTC. Its translation is CATSRDRTEQFF.

The chain combines TRBV7-3 with TRBJ2-1; the match to TRBD1 covers 8 bases. J was trimmed by 6 bases and V by 5 bases; bases with no gene match: 3. Germline CDR1 and CDR2: SGHTA and FQGTGA. The CDR3 is 13 residues long. The CDR3 sequence: CASSTDRGNEQFF. CDR3 bases: TGTGCCAGCAGCACCGACAGGGGCAATGAGCAGTTCTTC.

The chain joins TRBV28 to TRBJ2-2; TRBD2 aligns across 11 bases. V was clipped by 6 bases and J by 4 bases; unmatched bases: 4. Germline loops: CDR1 MDHEN, CDR2 SYDVKM. This CDR3 comprises 15 residues. CDR3 residues: CASSVAGGRTGELFF. In DNA, the CDR3 is TGTGCCAGCAGCGTAGCGGGGGGGCGCACCGGGGAGCTGTTTTTT.

This rearrangement joins TRBV23-1 to TRBJ1-4; possible D gene TRBD1, 5 bases. TRBV23-1 is designated an ORF whose function remains uncertain. The CDR3 length is 14 residues. Trimming took off 4 bases at V and 10 bases at J, with 16 bases between the two ends. CDR3 amino acids: CASSPDILQGKLFF. Written as DNA, the CDR3 is TGCGCCAGCAGTCCGGACATCCTTCAGGGAAAACTGTTTTTT.

The gene calls are TRBV7-6 and TRBJ2-7; weak D call: TRBD1 (6 bases). CDR1 is SGHVS and CDR2 is FNYEAQ in the germline V gene. V was cut by 4 bases and J by 1 base, with 14 bases left in between. The CDR3 is 15 amino acids. CDR3 nucleotides: TGTGCCAGCAGCTCGCTACAGACAGGATCCTACGAGCAGTACTTC. Residues: CASSSLQTGSYEQYF.

This clone was counted once. The CDR3 DNA reads as TGTGCCAGCAGCCCCGGGACAGGATTTTACTACGAGCAGTACTTC. It translates to CASSPGTGFYYEQYF. This chain connects TRBV7-2 to TRBJ2-7; 8 bases align to TRBD1. Germline CDR1 is SGHTA and CDR2 is FQGNSA. Unmatched junction bases numbered 9, after V lost 5 bases and J lost 3 bases. This CDR3 is 15 amino acids long.

The chain has TRBV10-3 and TRBJ2-7; no clear D gene. Germline V gene sequence: CDR1 ENHRY, CDR2 SYGVKD. The CDR3 has 14 amino acids. V lost 2 bases and J lost 0, with 8 bases in between. CDR3: CAISEMLSSYEQYF. CDR3 nucleotide sequence: TGTGCCATCAGTGAGATGTTGAGCTCCTACGAGCAGTACTTC.

V usage is TRBV5-5 and J usage is TRBJ1-6, with 9 nucleotides matching TRBD1. Germline V gene data show CDR1 as SGHKS and CDR2 as YYEKEE (reference sequence). The trim removed 4 bases at V and 8 bases at J, leaving 7 bases unmatched. The CDR3 covers 15 residues. The DNA for the CDR3 is TGTGCCAGCAGCGGTCAACAGGGGGCAGATTCACCCCTCCACTTT. Protein product: CASSGQQGADSPLHF.

The J gene is TRBJ1-2, the V gene TRBV19; 11 nucleotides line up with TRBD1. The CDR3 spans 15 residues. Trimming took 0 bases from V and 4 from J; bases not matched to a gene: 1. Germline-derived CDR1 and CDR2 are LNHDA and SQIVND (reference sequence). CDR3 bases: TGTGCCAGTAGTATAGAAGGGACAGGGGGCTATGGCTACACCTTC. Translating gives CASSIEGTGGYGYTF.

This sequence joins TRBV7-2 and TRBJ2-1, with 8 bases matching TRBD1. Germline V gene data show CDR1 as SGHTA and CDR2 as FQGNSA. Trimming at V came to 7 bases and at J to 1 base, leaving 9 bases not matched to a gene. The CDR3 is 16 amino acids. CDR3 loop: CASIFTGGSSYNEQFF. The CDR3 DNA sequence: TGTGCCAGCATCTTCACAGGGGGTAGTTCCTACAATGAGCAGTTCTTC.

V and J are TRBV6-5 and TRBJ1-2; D unresolved. This CDR3 spans 13 amino acids. Germline lookup yields CDR1 MNHEY and CDR2 SVGAGI. Trimming removed 6 bases at V and 6 bases at J, with 14 bases between. The CDR3 reads CASSSWRRDGYTF. CDR3 bases: TGTGCCAGCAGCAGCTGGCGGAGGGATGGCTACACCTTC.

The V gene is TRBV29-1, the J gene TRBJ1-4; 9 bases agree with TRBD1. The CDR3 totals 13 residues. The germline V gene encodes CDR1 SQVTM and CDR2 ANQGSEA. Trimming removed 4 bases from V and 7 bases from J; junction bases left unmatched: 4. The CDR3 DNA reads TGCAGCGTTGGGGGACAGGGCGGTGAAAAACTGTTTTTT. Its protein is CSVGGQGGEKLFF.

The chain carries TRBV5-1 and TRBJ2-3; no reliable D call. The germline V and J ends were trimmed by 4 bases and 0 bases, with 6 bases remaining between them. From germline, CDR1 is SGHRS and CDR2 YFSETQ. CDR3 length equals 13 residues. The chain's CDR3 is CASSPSSTDTQYF. CDR3 bases: TGCGCCAGCAGCCCTTCTAGCACAGATACGCAGTATTTT.

The CDR3 nucleotides are TGTGCCAGCAGCCAAGATCGGGGGAGAAGCTCCTACGAGCAGTACTTC. Protein sequence: CASSQDRGRSSYEQYF. The chain recombines TRBV4-2 with TRBJ2-7; the D gene is possibly TRBD2 (6 bases). The germline V and J ends were trimmed by 0 bases and 0 bases, with 12 bases remaining between them. Per the germline V gene, CDR1 is LGHNA and CDR2 is YNFKEQ. The CDR3 totals 16 residues.

DNA of the CDR3: TGTGCCAGCGTATCCCCGGGGACTAGCCATGAGCAGTTCTTC. Its translation: CASVSPGTSHEQFF. The V and J genes are TRBV13 and TRBJ2-1; the match to TRBD2 covers 9 bases. Germline V lookup: CDR1 PRHDT, CDR2 FYEKMQ (reference sequence). CDR3 size: 14 residues. J gave up 8 bases and V 8 bases, and 10 bases lay outside the gene matches.

The V and J genes are TRBV7-2 and TRBJ2-3, with 7 nucleotides matching TRBD1. Germline V gene data show CDR1 as SGHTA and CDR2 as FQGNSA. This CDR3 is built from 13 residues. Losses at the gene ends were 6 bases for V and 7 bases for J; bases not matched to a gene: 7. Here the CDR3 DNA reads TGTGCCAGCAGACCACAACAGGGGAATACGCAGTATTTT. Translated: CASRPQQGNTQYF.

The CDR3 region has the DNA TGCGCCAGCAGCCAAGAAGCGGGTCTTAATGAAAAACTGTTTTTT. This codes for CASSQEAGLNEKLFF. This chain connects TRBV4-3 to TRBJ1-4; D remains ambiguous. Trimming removed 0 bases from V and 4 bases from J, with 9 bases in between. The CDR3 covers 15 residues. CDR1 and CDR2 from the germline V gene are LGHNA and YSLEER.

The CDR3 sequence is CASSSGGWAYEQYF. The CDR3, as DNA: TGTGCCAGCAGCTCAGGAGGATGGGCCTACGAGCAGTACTTC. The chain has TRBV28 and TRBJ2-7; weak D call: TRBD2 (5 bases). The CDR3 spans 14 residues. V was shortened by 6 bases and J by 2 bases, with 14 bases between the two germline ends. CDR1 and CDR2 (germline): MDHEN, SYDVKM.